These T cell receptor beta chains were read from a single sample in a study of Graves' ophthalmopathy and Graves' hyperthyroidism. TCRdb processed the multiplex PCR reads anew with MiXCR; each CDR3 protein has one entry. Here the sample spans 1 million to 1.3 million distinct CDR3 sequences, roughly two fifths being singletons. Sequencing was done on a sample of peripheral blood or thyroid tissue (not recorded which). These receptor sequences come from an adult man with Graves' hyperthyroidism. Each CDR3 is given with its conserved first and last residue. D genes are given only for firm matches. Rows may omit the clone size; those that give it use once, few, many or a size class.

V gene	J gene	D gene	clone size	CDR3 length	CDR3 DNA	CDR3 protein
TRBV10-3	TRBJ1-4	TRBD1	-	15	TGTGCCATCAGCTTGGACAGGGCTGCGGGTGAAAAACTGTTTTTT	CAISLDRAAGEKLFF
TRBV10-3	TRBJ1-1	-	-	15	TGTGCCAGCAGGGAGTACGGGGGCATGAACACTGAAGCTTTCTTT	CASREYGGMNTEAFF
TRBV29-1	TRBJ2-2	-	many	13	TGCAGCGTTGAAGGGGGCGCCGCCGGGGAGCTGTTTTTT	CSVEGGAAGELFF
TRBV7-9	TRBJ1-1	-	many	14	TGTGCCTGTCTCCGGGGGGCCGAGGGCACTGAAGCTTTCTTT	CACLRGAEGTEAFF
TRBV5-4	TRBJ1-2	TRBD1	few	14	TGTGCCAGCACCCGGACAGGACGGAGCTATGGCTACACCTTC	CASTRTGRSYGYTF
TRBV28	TRBJ2-7	-	-	14	TGTGCCAGCACCCGAAGCCGGAGAACCTACGAGCAGTACTTC	CASTRSRRTYEQYF
TRBV5-1	TRBJ1-6	-	many	15	TGTGCCAGCAGCTTATCGGCCGCCGCCAATTCACCCCTCCACTTT	CASSLSAAANSPLHF
TRBV10-2	TRBJ1-2	-	few	14	TGTGCCAGCAGTTACTCGCGGGGGGCGGGTGGCTACACCTTC	CASSYSRGAGGYTF
TRBV11-2	TRBJ2-7	-	few	15	TGTGCCAGCAGCCTGTATTTGCAGGGCACCTACGAGCAGTACTTC	CASSLYLQGTYEQYF
TRBV7-2	TRBJ1-1	-	once	16	TGTGCCAGCAGCTTAGCGAGAGGGGGGGGGAACACTGAAGCTTTCTTT	CASSLARGGGNTEAFF
TRBV7-9	TRBJ2-7	-	-	14	TGTGCCAGCAGCGTAGTGGCTAGCGCCTACGAGCAGTACTTC	CASSVVASAYEQYF
TRBV5-1	TRBJ2-2	-	few	15	TGCGCCAGCAGACGACAGATCCCCAACACCGGGGAGCTGTTTTTT	CASRRQIPNTGELFF
TRBV25-1	TRBJ1-6	TRBD1	-	16	TGTGCCAGCAGTGACCCGACAGGGGGCGCGTATTCACCCCTCCACTTT	CASSDPTGGAYSPLHF
TRBV10-3	TRBJ1-1	-	once	14	TGTGCCAGCAGCGCTTCGCCAGGGAACACTGAAGCTTTCTTT	CASSASPGNTEAFF
TRBV7-9	TRBJ2-7	-	many	14	TGTGCCAGCAGCTTAGATGGGGATACCTACGAGCAGTACTTC	CASSLDGDTYEQYF
TRBV19	TRBJ1-5	TRBD1	many	16	TGTGCCAGTAGTTTTCCGACAGGGTTGACCAATCAGCCCCAGCATTTT	CASSFPTGLTNQPQHF
TRBV13	TRBJ1-6	-	few	15	TGTGCCAGCACCCCTGCGGCACAGTCTAATTCACCCCTCCACTTT	CASTPAAQSNSPLHF
TRBV6-5	TRBJ1-2	-	few	16	TGTGCCAGCAGTTACTCGAGTAATCCCAGCAACTATGGCTACACCTTC	CASSYSSNPSNYGYTF
TRBV10-3	TRBJ2-2	-	few	13	TGTGCCATCAGTGATTTCACCACCGGGGAGCTGTTTTTT	CAISDFTTGELFF
TRBV6-2/TRBV6-3	TRBJ1-5	-	-	14	TGTGCCAGCAGTGAGCGGGTTTCCAGTCAGCCCCAGCATTTT	CASSERVSSQPQHF
TRBV9	TRBJ2-6	TRBD2	-	20	TGTGCCAGCAGCGTAGCTGCGGGGGAGTTTGGGGACTCTGGGGCCAACGTCCTGACTTTC	CASSVAAGEFGDSGANVLTF
TRBV10-3	TRBJ1-2	-	-	15	TGTGCCATCAGTGAGTTGTCAGGAAACAACTATGGCTACACCTTC	CAISELSGNNYGYTF
TRBV9	TRBJ2-2	-	few	15	TGTGCCAGCAGCCCCGCGCACCAGGATACCGGGGAGCTGTTTTTT	CASSPAHQDTGELFF
TRBV29-1	TRBJ2-5	TRBD1	-	14	TGCAGCGTTGAATTTGGTGACAGGGGCGAGACCCAGTACTTC	CSVEFGDRGETQYF
TRBV5-5	TRBJ1-6	TRBD1	-	16	TGTGCCAGCAGCTTGGAAGGGGGCGCGGAGAATTCACCCCTCCACTTT	CASSLEGGAENSPLHF
TRBV7-9	TRBJ2-5	TRBD1	few	14	TGCGCCAGCAGCCATTTCCGGGACAGAGAGACCCAGTACTTC	CASSHFRDRETQYF
TRBV28	TRBJ2-7	-	-	14	TGTGCCAGCAGTTTTCGCCGGGACCCCTACGAGCAGTACTTC	CASSFRRDPYEQYF
TRBV10-3	TRBJ2-7	TRBD1	many	16	TGTGCCATCAGTGAGGAGGGGACAGGGTGGATGGGCGAGCAGTACTTC	CAISEEGTGWMGEQYF
TRBV7-6	TRBJ2-7	-	few	17	TGTGCCAGCAGCTTAGCGCTCGGTAGGGGCAAGTCCTACGAGCAGTACTTC	CASSLALGRGKSYEQYF
TRBV6-5	TRBJ2-5	-	few	15	TGTGCCAGCAGTTACTCCGGCAGGTGGGAGGAGACCCAGTACTTC	CASSYSGRWEETQYF
TRBV7-9	TRBJ1-2	-	-	14	TGTGCCAGCAGCTTTCCGACGGGCCACTATGGCTACACCTTC	CASSFPTGHYGYTF
TRBV6-5	TRBJ2-7	-	few	12	TGTGCCAGCAGAGGTTACAGTAACGAGCAGTACTTC	CASRGYSNEQYF
TRBV2	TRBJ2-7	TRBD2	many	14	TGTGCCAGCAGTGACGGGGGGACTCTCTACGAGCAGTACTTC	CASSDGGTLYEQYF
TRBV11-1	TRBJ1-6	TRBD1	few	19	TGTGCCAGCAGTCCCACCGGGACAGGGGTTCGTTCCTATAATTCACCCCTCCACTTT	CASSPTGTGVRSYNSPLHF
TRBV29-1	TRBJ1-2	-	-	12	TGCAGCGTTGCGGAAGGGGAACGTGGCTACACCTTC	CSVAEGERGYTF
TRBV7-2	TRBJ2-7	TRBD2	-	15	TGTGCCAGCAGCGCAACGGGACTAGCGGGAGCCGAGCAGTACTTC	CASSATGLAGAEQYF
TRBV6-6	TRBJ1-1	TRBD1	-	14	TGTGCCAGCAGCGGGACAGTGATTAACACTGAATCTTTCTTT	CASSGTVINTESFF
TRBV7-8	TRBJ1-6	-	-	13	TGTGCCAGCAGGTCTGGTGGGGATTCACCCCTCCACTTT	CASRSGGDSPLHF
TRBV14	TRBJ2-7	-	many	12	TGTGCCAGCAGCACACTACAGGGAAGGCAGTACTTC	CASSTLQGRQYF
TRBV7-8	TRBJ2-2	-	-	15	TGTGCCAGCAGCTCCAAGGGCAGGGACACCGGGGAGCTGTTTTTT	CASSSKGRDTGELFF
TRBV6-2/TRBV6-3	TRBJ1-1	-	-	17	TGTGCCAGCAGTTATGCTCCCTGGGGCAGGGGCGGTACTGAAGCTTTCTTT	CASSYAPWGRGGTEAFF
TRBV25-1	TRBJ1-1	-	many	14	TGTGCCAGCAATCCCTCCTCAGTGAACACTGAAGCTTTCTTT	CASNPSSVNTEAFF
TRBV20-1	TRBJ1-2	TRBD1	many	14	TGCAGTGCGTACGCCGGGACAGGGGGCAATGGCTACACCTTC	CSAYAGTGGNGYTF
TRBV20-1	TRBJ1-2	-	few	12	TGCAGTGCCCAAACCTCGACCGAGGGCTACACCTTC	CSAQTSTEGYTF